This T cell receptor beta chain came from a study of shared T cell receptors in the human thymus (dated by TCRdb to the early 2020s). Study-level background: The study examined how the human thymus generates shared, self-reactive T-cell receptor alpha chains.

A word on this clone: Its recognized antigen is unknown. No much larger clonotype is one base removed from it; base qualities were not supplied.

Preparation of the library involved the immunoSEQ multiplex PCR assay. This immuneACCESS table, as held by TCRdb, lists in-frame sequences with V and J called but not all clones. Of the missing ones, under half trace to an unresolved V gene in checked studies; the others have no known cause. The sample table lists about 660,000 clones, more than 70% of them with a count of one. In total, the top ten clones hold under 0.01% of the sample. The junction shows trimming of 1 base on V and 7 bases on J, plus 9 bases between the germline ends. From the cysteine up to the phenylalanine, the CDR3 has a length of 14 residues. This entry keeps only the CDR3 DNA: 42 bases, framed from base 1. Reading the germline V gene (reference sequence) gives CDR1 SGHNT and CDR2 YYREEE. These same data were also listed under a study on human thymus T cells. The second source states: In Finland, the donors were immunologically healthy infants who were having open corrective cardiac surgery for congenital heart defects. Thymus tissue was collected as surgical resects that were removed during corrective cardiac surgery. Usage of V and J gene segments appeared to be biased in both the thymic and the peripheral blood repertoires. Highly overlapping thymic TCR repertoires among unrelated individuals were reported in the related research. The study characterized TCR alpha and beta repertoires from fewer than 10 infant thymus samples and a few related peripheral blood samples. The cohort included about six male and a couple of female infants, with donor ages spanning 7 to 244 days. Thymocytes were released mechanically from tissue and stored at -70 °C as pellets of roughly 8.5-32 million cells. A QIAsymphony instrument was used to extract genomic DNA from the frozen cell pellets. Using the immunoSEQ multiplex PCR assay, the TCRB and TCRAD loci were amplified from a standardized quantity of quality-controlled genomic DNA. The amplicons spanned the V(D)J region and were long enough to cover the CDR3 and allow V and J genes to be identified. The commercial immunoSEQ service was used to sequence amplicons on an Illumina platform. Corrections for primer bias and sequencing errors followed previously described methods, while TCRAD and TCRB definitions were based on the IMGT database. immunoSEQ Analyzer 3.0 and VDJTools were used for repertoire analysis, which covered basic statistics, V/J segment usage, diversity estimates, rarefaction and pairwise overlap. Diversity was estimated using the Chao1, ChaoE, Efron-Thisted, Shannon and inverse Simpson indices, and was also estimated on datasets down-sampled to the size of the smallest sample. Repertoire overlap used strict matching of CDR3 nucleotide sequence, V gene and J gene, with Jaccard-based multidimensional scaling clustering. On average, about 800,000 unique TCRB clonotypes were obtained from thymus samples, compared with approximately 80,000 from blood samples.

This TCR derives from a boy younger than two with a congenital heart defect. Donor details come from another sample of the same person, matched by shared clones. The sequence links TRBV5-4 to TRBJ1-6; D gene: possibly TRBD1, on 6 matching bases. The sequencing input was thymocytes. CDR3 protein: CASSLWGRNSPLHF. Read as DNA, the sequence is TGTGCCAGCAGCTTGTGGGGGCGGAATTCACCCCTCCACTTT. The full variable domain, with segments outside the CDR3 supplied by the reference TRBV5-4 and TRBJ1-6 proteins, appears as ETGVTQSPTHLIKTRGQQVTLRCSSQSGHNTVSWYQQALGQGPQFIFQYYREEENGRGNFPPRFSGLQFPNYSSELNVNALELDDSALYLCASSLWGRNSPLHFGNGTRLTVT.